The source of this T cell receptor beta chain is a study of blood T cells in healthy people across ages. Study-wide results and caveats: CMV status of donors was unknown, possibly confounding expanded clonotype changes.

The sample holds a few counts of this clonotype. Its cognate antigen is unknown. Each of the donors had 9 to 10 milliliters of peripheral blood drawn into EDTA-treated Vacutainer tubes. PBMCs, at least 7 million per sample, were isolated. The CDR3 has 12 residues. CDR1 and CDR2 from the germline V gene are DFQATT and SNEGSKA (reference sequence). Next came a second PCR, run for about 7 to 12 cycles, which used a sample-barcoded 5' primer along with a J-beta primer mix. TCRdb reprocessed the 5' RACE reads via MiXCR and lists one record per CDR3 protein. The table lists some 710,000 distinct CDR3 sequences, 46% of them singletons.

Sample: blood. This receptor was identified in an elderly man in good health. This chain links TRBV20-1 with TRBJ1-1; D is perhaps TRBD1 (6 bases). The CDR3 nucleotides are TGCAGCGCGGGACATCTGAACACTGAAGCTTTCTTT. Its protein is CSAGHLNTEAFF.